This TCR beta chain comes out of a study of early T cells in non-severe SARS-CoV-2 infection. Study-wide background: Sequencing was performed on bulk RNA from unsorted whole blood, leaving chains unpaired.

There are 20 residues in the CDR3. Germline V CDR1 and CDR2: MNHEY, SVGEGT. The junction had 14 bases not matched to a gene; V was cut back by 2 bases and J by 2 bases. Via MiXCR, TCRdb re-called the 5' RACE reads, giving one row per CDR3 protein. The sample lists about 48,000 distinct CDR3 sequences, 6.2% occurring once. This clonotype was recorded at least ten times. The origin of this receptor is an adult who was a healthcare worker with PCR-confirmed SARS-CoV-2 infection or an uninfected control (not recorded which). The material sequenced was whole blood, taken at baseline. The rearrangement links TRBV6-2 or TRBV6-3 to TRBJ2-1, with 11 bases matching TRBD2. In DNA, the CDR3 is TGTGCCAGCAGTTACCCCCTCACTAGCGGGAGTTGGGGCCCCTACAATGAGCAGTTCTTC. Amino acid sequence: CASSYPLTSGSWGPYNEQFF.